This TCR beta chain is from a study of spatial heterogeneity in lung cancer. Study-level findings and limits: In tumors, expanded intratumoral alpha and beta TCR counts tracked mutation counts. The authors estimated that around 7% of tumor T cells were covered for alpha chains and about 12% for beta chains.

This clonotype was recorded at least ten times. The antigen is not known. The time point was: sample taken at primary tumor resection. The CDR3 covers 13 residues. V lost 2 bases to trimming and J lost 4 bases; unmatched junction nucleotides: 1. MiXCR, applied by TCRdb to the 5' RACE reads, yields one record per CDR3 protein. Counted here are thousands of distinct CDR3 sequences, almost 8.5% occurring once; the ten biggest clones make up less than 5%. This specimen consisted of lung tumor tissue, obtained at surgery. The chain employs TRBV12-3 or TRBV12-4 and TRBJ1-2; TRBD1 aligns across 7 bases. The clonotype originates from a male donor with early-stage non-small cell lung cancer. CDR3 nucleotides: TGTGCCAGCAGTTTATCAGGGGGCTATGGCTACACCTTC. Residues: CASSLSGGYGYTF.